The next 14 T cell receptor beta chains were all read from a single sample in a study of T cell changes during pregnancy in multiple sclerosis. Assay used: immunoSEQ multiplex PCR; TCRdb lists only in-frame clones, some missing. The sample includes fewer than 110,000 clones, more than 90% seen only once; the top ten take 2.5% to 3.5%. Sequencing used peripheral blood, obtained in the second trimester of pregnancy. Receptor source: a female donor with multiple sclerosis, enrolled in a pregnancy study.

The chain employs TRBV10-3 and TRBJ2-7, with 10 positions matching TRBD1. CDR1 is ENHRY, CDR2 SYGVKD, per germline. This CDR3 is built from 16 residues. V trimming: 3 bases; J trimming: 2 bases; junction bases outside the gene matches: 7. The CDR3 DNA is TGTGCCATCAGTGAATCGATTGGACAGGGGGCCTACGAGCAGTACTTC. It codes for CAISESIGQGAYEQYF.

Turning to this clone: A junction end diverges from the germline sequence, so it may reflect a read error. This chain joins TRBV10-3 and TRBJ2-2, with 7 bases that match TRBD2. The CDR3 runs 16 residues. CDR1 ENHRY and CDR2 SYGVKD come from the germline V gene. The CDR3 reads CAISESLAAKTGELFF. CDR3 nucleotides: TGTGCCATCAGTGAGTCGCTAGCGGCGAAGACCGGGGAGCTGTTTTTT.

This chain links TRBV6-6 with TRBJ2-2; 7 positions agree with TRBD2. This CDR3 has 16 amino acids. Germline CDR1 reads MNHNY; CDR2 reads SVGAGI (reference sequence). V trimming: 4 bases; J trimming: 0 bases; junction bases outside the gene matches: 5. This chain's CDR3 is CASSSLASANTGELFF. As DNA, the CDR3 is TGTGCCAGCAGTTCACTAGCGAGCGCGAACACCGGGGAGCTGTTTTTT.

This chain uses TRBV23-1 with TRBJ2-6; no reliable D call. TRBV23-1 is designated an ORF whose function remains uncertain. Trimming took off 6 bases at V and 1 base at J, with 13 bases between the two ends. This CDR3 has 16 amino acids. The CDR3 coding sequence is TGCGCCAGCAGGATCGTGATCAGGTCTGGGGCCAACGTCCTGACTTTC. Translating gives CASRIVIRSGANVLTF.

The V gene is TRBV21-1, the J gene TRBJ1-4. TRBV21-1 is a pseudogene locus. The CDR3 runs 14 residues. This CDR3 is CALKRREEAEKLFF. CDR3 nucleotide sequence: TGTGCCTTAAAGCGGAGGGAGGAGGCTGAAAAACTGTTTTTT.

The gene calls are TRBV2 and TRBJ2-1, with D uncertain. The CDR3 has 14 amino acids. The germline CDR1 and CDR2 sequences are SNHLY and FYNNEI. The germline V and J ends were trimmed by 8 bases and 8 bases, with 19 bases remaining between them. The CDR3 protein is CASVLLEVGDEQFF. The DNA of the CDR3 is TGTGCCAGCGTCTTGTTAGAGGTCGGTGATGAGCAGTTCTTC.

The rearrangement uses TRBV11-2 and TRBJ2-7, with D perhaps TRBD1 (5 bases). CDR3 size: 15 residues. Deletions cut 5 bases from V and 8 bases from J, with 22 bases between. CDR1 and CDR2 from the germline V gene are SGHAT and FQNNGV. CDR3 nucleotide sequence: TGTGCCAGCAGCGAAGGGGTAAGCCAAAGCAGTAAGCAGTACTTC. Its translation is CASSEGVSQSSKQYF.

The rearrangement links TRBV7-3 to TRBJ1-5, with D maybe TRBD1 (5 bases). The germline V gene has CDR1 SGHTA and CDR2 FQGTGA. The CDR3 extends over 14 amino acids. Trimming took off 7 bases at V and 2 bases at J, with 12 bases between the two ends. CDR3 in amino acids: CASTQGPGNQPQHF. The CDR3 coding sequence is TGTGCCAGCACCCAGGGTCCTGGCAATCAGCCCCAGCATTTT.

The chain employs TRBV4-1 and TRBJ1-4; D might be TRBD1 (5 bases). CDR1 and CDR2 from the germline V gene are MGHRA and YSYEKL. The CDR3 consists of 17 residues. The ends were cut back, 0 bases at V and 3 bases at J, with 14 bases in the middle. CDR3 sequence: CASSQEWGRVANEKLFF. In DNA form, the CDR3 reads TGCGCCAGCAGCCAAGAGTGGGGCAGGGTAGCTAATGAAAAACTGTTTTTT.

The rearrangement uses TRBV15 and TRBJ2-1; D ambiguous. V was shortened by 6 bases and J by 3 bases, with 18 bases between the two germline ends. Germline assignment: CDR1 LNHNV and CDR2 YYDKDF (reference sequence). This CDR3 region has 16 residues. The CDR3: CATRETGSSDYNEQFF. The CDR3 DNA reads as TGTGCCACCAGAGAGACCGGGTCCTCAGACTACAATGAGCAGTTCTTC.

The J gene is TRBJ2-2, the V gene TRBV9, with TRBD1 matching over 9 bases. V shed 4 bases, J shed 4 bases, and the junction held 5 bases outside the gene matches. From germline, CDR1 is SGDLS and CDR2 YYNGEE. This CDR3 comprises 15 residues. DNA of the CDR3: TGTGCCAGCAGCAGCACAGGGGGCCCCACCGGGGAGCTGTTTTTT. This encodes CASSSTGGPTGELFF.

This clone has a handful of counts. The chain carries TRBV5-6 and TRBJ2-3, with a weak D call TRBD2 (6 bases). Germline CDR1 and CDR2: SGHDT and YYEEEE. The V and J ends lost 2 bases and 2 bases respectively, with 15 bases between them. This CDR3 is 16 amino acids long. The CDR3: CASSFLRGKNTDTQYF. CDR3 in DNA: TGTGCCAGCAGCTTTCTTCGCGGGAAGAACACAGATACGCAGTATTTT.

This chain links TRBV5-1 with TRBJ2-7; 9 nucleotides line up with TRBD2. CDR1 SGHRS and CDR2 YFSETQ come from the germline V gene. The CDR3 loop spans 14 amino acids. Trimming cost V 2 bases and J 7 bases; bases outside gene matches: 7. The CDR3 is CASSFSGSGVEQYF. The CDR3, as DNA: TGCGCCAGCAGCTTTAGCGGGAGTGGGGTGGAGCAGTACTTC.

The V and J genes are TRBV11-2 and TRBJ1-1, with a tentative D call TRBD1 (5 bases). Between the trimmed V and J ends, which lost 5 bases and 3 bases, there was a span of 13 bases. There are 14 residues in the CDR3. Looked up from germline, CDR1 is SGHAT and CDR2 is FQNNGV. The CDR3 spells CASSPGRGDTEAFF. CDR3 coding DNA: TGTGCCAGCAGCCCCGGACGGGGGGACACTGAAGCTTTCTTT.